A single sample gave rise to the 17 T cell receptor beta chains below, sequenced in a study of blood T cell repertoires in COVID-19. Repertoires were generated with immunoSEQ multiplex PCR, while TCRdb's copy carries only in-frame clones and drops some. The repertoire holds 65,000 to 100,000 clones, with around 89% as singletons. The material sequenced was peripheral blood. The receptor set was obtained from a man aged 45-65 years with acute or convalescent COVID-19.

The chain is built from TRBV9 and TRBJ1-1; D is uncertain. The germline CDR1 and CDR2 sequences are SGDLS and YYNGEE. CDR3 length: 14 amino acids. The V and J ends lost 0 bases and 4 bases respectively, with 10 bases between them. As DNA, the CDR3 is TGTGCCAGCAGCGTAGTAGCAGACTTCACTGAAGCTTTCTTT. Protein product: CASSVVADFTEAFF. The full variable domain, rest sourced from reference TRBV9 and TRBJ1-1, is DSGVTQTPKHLITATGQRVTLRCSPRSGDLSVYWYQQSLDQGLQFLIQYYNGEERAKGNILERFSAQQFPDLHSELNLSSLELGDSALYFCASSVVADFTEAFFGQGTRLTVV.

CDR3 coding DNA: TGTGCCACTAGGGACTCCCACGGCGGCAATCAGCCCCAGCATTTT. As protein: CATRDSHGGNQPQHF. V usage is TRBV6-5 and J usage is TRBJ1-5; D may be TRBD1 (5 bases). The length of the CDR3 is 15 residues. V lost 10 bases and J lost 2, with 18 bases in between. The germline V gene encodes CDR1 MNHEY and CDR2 SVGAGI.

The chain's CDR3 is CSVELGRGETQYF. The CDR3, as DNA: TGCAGCGTTGAGTTGGGCAGGGGGGAGACCCAGTACTTC. V is TRBV29-1 and J is TRBJ2-5; 7 bases fit TRBD1. Germline lookup yields CDR1 SQVTM and CDR2 ANQGSEA. There are 13 residues in the CDR3. V gave up 3 bases and J gave up 5 bases; unmatched junction bases: 6. Based on the CDR3 plus reference TRBV29-1 and TRBJ2-5, the full variable domain is SAVISQKPSRDICQRGTSLTIQCQVDSQVTMMFWYRQQPGQSLTLIATANQGSEATYESGFVIDKFPISRPNLTFSTLTVSNMSPEDSSIYLCSVELGRGETQYFGPGTRLLVL.

The chain recombines TRBV5-1 with TRBJ1-2; weak D call: TRBD1 (5 bases). V was cut by 6 bases and J by 3 bases, with 15 bases left in between. Per the germline V gene, CDR1 is SGHRS and CDR2 is YFSETQ. The CDR3 length is 14 residues. This CDR3 reads CASNSSPGDYGYTF. The CDR3 DNA is TGCGCCAGCAACTCATCTCCGGGGGACTATGGCTACACCTTC.

The chain employs TRBV27 and TRBJ2-3, with 16 nucleotides matching TRBD2. The germline gives CDR1 MNHEY, CDR2 SMNVEV (reference sequence). CDR3 length: 17 residues. Trimming at V came to 8 bases and at J to 0 bases, leaving 5 bases not matched to a gene. DNA of the CDR3: TGTGCCAGCCGGGGACTAGCGGGGGGGCGGAGCACAGATACGCAGTATTTT. Protein product: CASRGLAGGRSTDTQYF.

The genes are TRBV9 and TRBJ2-3, with D possibly matching TRBD1 (6 bases). Germline V gene sequence: CDR1 SGDLS, CDR2 YYNGEE. This CDR3 is built from 14 residues. The V and J ends lost 4 bases and 4 bases respectively, with 13 bases between them. Here the CDR3 reads CASSWGLAADTQYF. The CDR3 nucleotides read TGTGCCAGCAGCTGGGGGCTAGCTGCAGATACGCAGTATTTT.

The V call is TRBV6-5, the J call TRBJ1-1; D gene unclear. V was clipped by 5 bases and J by 5 bases, with 12 bases between them. This CDR3 is built from 13 residues. From germline, CDR1 is MNHEY and CDR2 SVGAGI. CDR3 residues: CASSPERRTEAFF. The CDR3 DNA sequence: TGTGCCAGCAGTCCCGAGCGCCGGACTGAAGCTTTCTTT.

Only a few counts were recorded for this clone. V and J are TRBV28 and TRBJ1-5, with 7 bases aligning to TRBD1. Losses at the gene ends were 4 bases for V and 5 bases for J; bases not matched to a gene: 5. This CDR3 is 14 amino acids long. Germline V CDR1 and CDR2: MDHEN, SYDVKM. The CDR3 region is CASSYTTGYQPQHF. In nucleotides, the CDR3 is TGTGCCAGCAGTTATACGACAGGGTATCAGCCCCAGCATTTT.

CDR3 sequence reads: CASSPPVYNEQFF. The DNA of the CDR3 is TGTGCCAGCAGCCCTCCGGTTTACAATGAGCAGTTCTTC. The chain employs TRBV7-9 and TRBJ2-1, with D hard to call. Germline CDR1 and CDR2: SEHNR and FQNEAQ (reference sequence). This CDR3 contains 13 residues. V was cut by 5 bases and J by 4 bases, with 9 bases left in between.

This clone showed up just a few times. V is TRBV5-8 and J is TRBJ1-2; the D gene is possibly TRBD1 (5 bases). CDR1 is SGHTS, CDR2 YDEGEE, per germline. V shed 4 bases and J shed 4 bases, with 11 bases lying between them. This CDR3 is built from 13 residues. The CDR3 loop is CASSPGLSYGYTF. The CDR3 nucleotides read TGTGCCAGCAGCCCGGGACTGAGCTATGGCTACACCTTC.

This clone was observed a few times. V gene TRBV23-1 combines with J gene TRBJ1-6; D is ambiguous. TRBV23-1 is an open reading frame, and its role is uncertain. V lost 6 bases and J 6 bases, leaving 15 bases between the germline ends. The CDR3 has 15 amino acids. In nucleotides, the CDR3 is TGCGCCAGCAGCCTCCCTCGGGAGCTTAATTCACCCCTCCACTTT. The encoded protein is CASSLPRELNSPLHF.

V gene TRBV30 combines with J gene TRBJ2-5; TRBD2 agrees at 9 bases. The germline V gene encodes CDR1 GTSNPN and CDR2 SVGIG (reference sequence). V lost 0 bases and J lost 0; bases outside the gene matches: 11. The CDR3 length is 18 residues. The CDR3 reads CAWSVVLAGVGDQETQYF. DNA for the CDR3: TGTGCCTGGAGTGTCGTTTTAGCGGGGGTAGGGGACCAAGAGACCCAGTACTTC.

V and J are TRBV7-9 and TRBJ1-2, with a weak D call TRBD1 (6 bases). V lost 2 bases and J 0 bases, leaving 10 bases between the germline ends. This CDR3 comprises 15 residues. The V gene's germline CDR1 is SEHNR and CDR2 FQNEAQ (reference sequence). Here the CDR3 reads CASSLQGPTNYGYTF. The CDR3 DNA sequence: TGTGCCAGCAGCTTACAGGGGCCAACTAACTATGGCTACACCTTC.

The V call is TRBV9, the J call TRBJ1-1; 8 bases match TRBD1. This CDR3 contains 14 residues. J lost 5 bases, V lost 4 bases, and 7 bases had no gene match. CDR1 SGDLS and CDR2 YYNGEE come from the germline V gene. The CDR3 sequence: CASSNTGGETEAFF. The CDR3 coding sequence is TGTGCCAGCAGCAATACAGGGGGAGAAACTGAAGCTTTCTTT.

This clone was detected only a few times. This chain joins TRBV28 and TRBJ2-7; TRBD1 aligns across 7 bases. The CDR3 covers 13 residues. V dropped 6 bases and J dropped 4; count of bases not matched to a gene: 6. CDR1 and CDR2 from the germline V gene are MDHEN and SYDVKM. Written as DNA, the CDR3 is TGTGCCAGCAGCTCGGGACAGAGTTACGAGCAGTACGTC. Its protein is CASSSGQSYEQYV.

This chain uses TRBV28 with TRBJ1-5; D may be TRBD1 (5 bases). The CDR3 sequence is 14 residues long. V was trimmed by 2 bases and J by 5 bases, leaving 10 bases between them. Germline V gene data show CDR1 as MDHEN and CDR2 as SYDVKM. In DNA, the CDR3 is TGTGCCAGCAGTTTACCAGGGAGGGATCAGCCCCAGCATTTT. It encodes CASSLPGRDQPQHF.

The chain combines TRBV6-1 with TRBJ1-2; D is possibly TRBD1 (6 bases). From germline, CDR1 is MNHNS and CDR2 SASEGT. Trimming removed 2 bases at V and 3 bases at J, with 7 bases between. The CDR3 is 13 residues long. In DNA form, the CDR3 reads TGTGCCAGCAGTGAAAACAGGGACTATGGCTACACCTTC. Encoded protein: CASSENRDYGYTF.